This T cell receptor (beta chain) was identified in a study of follicular helper T cells after annual influenza vaccination. Time point defined: 2014-2015 season, pre-vaccination. TCRdb's copy holds only in-frame clones and misses some; the assay was immunoSEQ multiplex PCR. The table includes roughly 13,000 clones, 80% to 90% detected once. Germline V gene sequence: CDR1 MNHNS, CDR2 SASEGT. J lost 3 bases, V lost 5 bases, and 7 bases had no gene match. This CDR3 is built from 15 residues. The clonotype was recovered from an adult who received the influenza vaccine. The specimen was CXCR5- memory CD4+ T cells sorted from blood, collected on the day of influenza vaccination. The chain combines TRBV6-1 with TRBJ2-1, with TRBD2 matching 7 bases. In nucleotides, the CDR3 is TGTGCCAGCAGTTCAAGCGGGGTTGGCTACAATGAGCAGTTCTTC. Translation gives CASSSSGVGYNEQFF.